The sequence of this T cell receptor (beta chain) was determined in a study of CXCR3-negative and CXCR3-positive naive CD8 T cells. Findings of the study overall: Similar TRBV-TRBJ gene usage was seen in naive CXCR3-negative and CXCR3-positive cells, but not in memory cells.

UMI labels and 5' RACE were used to prepare the TRB cDNA libraries. TCRdb re-called the 5' RACE reads and gives one entry per CDR3 protein, without DNA. This sample's clone table lists 100,000 to 150,000 distinct CDR3 sequences. Germline lookup yields CDR1 LNHDA and CDR2 SQIVND (reference sequence). The CDR3 length is 13 residues. Note on this clonotype: Its cognate antigen is unknown.

V is TRBV19 and J is TRBJ1-5. This TCR came from a human donor in good health. Some clones in this sample may be carry-over from other donors' samples. The specimen was naive CXCR3- CD8+ T cells from blood. Subset described: CD45RO-CCR7+CD27+CD95- naive CD8+ T cells lacking CXCR3 (TNR3-). The CDR3 region is CASVNWGNQPQHF.